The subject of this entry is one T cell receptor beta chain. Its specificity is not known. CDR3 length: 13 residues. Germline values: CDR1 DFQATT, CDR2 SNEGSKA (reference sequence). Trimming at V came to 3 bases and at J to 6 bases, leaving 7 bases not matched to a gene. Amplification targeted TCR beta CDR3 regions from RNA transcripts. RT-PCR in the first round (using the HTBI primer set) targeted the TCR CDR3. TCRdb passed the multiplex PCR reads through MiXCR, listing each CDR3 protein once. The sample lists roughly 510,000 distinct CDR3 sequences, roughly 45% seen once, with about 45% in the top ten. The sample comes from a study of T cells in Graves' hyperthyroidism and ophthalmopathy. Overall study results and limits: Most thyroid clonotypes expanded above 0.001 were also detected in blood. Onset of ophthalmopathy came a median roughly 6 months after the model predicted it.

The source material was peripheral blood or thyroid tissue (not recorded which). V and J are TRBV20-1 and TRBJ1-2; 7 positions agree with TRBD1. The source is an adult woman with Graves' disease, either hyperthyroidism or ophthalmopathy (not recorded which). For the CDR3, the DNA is TGCAGTGCTAGGAACCGGGACAGAGATGGCTACACCTTC. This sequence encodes CSARNRDRDGYTF.